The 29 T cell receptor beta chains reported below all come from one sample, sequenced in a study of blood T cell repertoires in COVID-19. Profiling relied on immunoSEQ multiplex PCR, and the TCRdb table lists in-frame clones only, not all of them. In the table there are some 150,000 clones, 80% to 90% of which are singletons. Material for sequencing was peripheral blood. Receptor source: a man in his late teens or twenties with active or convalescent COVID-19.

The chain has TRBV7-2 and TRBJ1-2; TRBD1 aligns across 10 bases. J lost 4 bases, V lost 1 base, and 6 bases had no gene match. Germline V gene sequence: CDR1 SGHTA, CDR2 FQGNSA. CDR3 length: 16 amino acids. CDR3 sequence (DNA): TGTGCCAGCAGCTTAGAGGGACAGGGGCTCGGCTATGGCTACACCTTC. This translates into CASSLEGQGLGYGYTF.

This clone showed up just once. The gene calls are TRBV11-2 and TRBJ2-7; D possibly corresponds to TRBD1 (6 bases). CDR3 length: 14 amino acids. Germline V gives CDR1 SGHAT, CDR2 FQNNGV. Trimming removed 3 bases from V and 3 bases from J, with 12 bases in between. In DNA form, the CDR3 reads TGTGCCAGCAGCTTCGACAGGCCCCTCTACGAGCAGTACGTC. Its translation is CASSFDRPLYEQYV.

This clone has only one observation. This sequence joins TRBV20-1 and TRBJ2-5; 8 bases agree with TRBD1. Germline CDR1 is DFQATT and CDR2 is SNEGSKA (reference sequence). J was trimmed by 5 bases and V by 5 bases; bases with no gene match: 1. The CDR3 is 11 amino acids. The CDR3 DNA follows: TGCAGTGCTCACAGGGGGGAGACCCAGTACTTC. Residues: CSAHRGETQYF.

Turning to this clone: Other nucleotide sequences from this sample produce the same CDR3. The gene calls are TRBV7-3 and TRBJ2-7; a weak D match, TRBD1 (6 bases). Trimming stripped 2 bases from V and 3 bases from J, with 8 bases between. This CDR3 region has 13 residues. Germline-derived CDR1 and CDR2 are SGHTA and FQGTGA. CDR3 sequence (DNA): TGTGCCAGCAGCTTACAAGGGGGCTACGAGCAGTACTTC. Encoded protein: CASSLQGGYEQYF.

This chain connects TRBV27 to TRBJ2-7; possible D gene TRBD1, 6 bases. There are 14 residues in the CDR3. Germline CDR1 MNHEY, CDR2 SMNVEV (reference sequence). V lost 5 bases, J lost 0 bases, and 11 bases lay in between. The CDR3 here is CASSPSTGSYEQYV. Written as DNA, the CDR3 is TGTGCCAGCAGTCCGTCGACAGGCTCCTACGAGCAGTACGTC.

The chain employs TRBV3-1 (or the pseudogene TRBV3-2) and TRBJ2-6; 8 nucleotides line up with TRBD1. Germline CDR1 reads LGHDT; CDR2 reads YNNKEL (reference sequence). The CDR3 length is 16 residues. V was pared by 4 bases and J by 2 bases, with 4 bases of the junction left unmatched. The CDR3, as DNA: TGTGCCAGCAGCCTCCAGGGGGCGGCTGGGGCCAACGTCCTGACTTTC. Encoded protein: CASSLQGAAGANVLTF.

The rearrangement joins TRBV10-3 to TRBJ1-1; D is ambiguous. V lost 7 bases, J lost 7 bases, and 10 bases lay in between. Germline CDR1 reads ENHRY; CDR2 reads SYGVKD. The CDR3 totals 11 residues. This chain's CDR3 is CAIIRQGEAFF. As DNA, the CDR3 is TGTGCCATCATACGACAAGGTGAAGCTTTCTTT.

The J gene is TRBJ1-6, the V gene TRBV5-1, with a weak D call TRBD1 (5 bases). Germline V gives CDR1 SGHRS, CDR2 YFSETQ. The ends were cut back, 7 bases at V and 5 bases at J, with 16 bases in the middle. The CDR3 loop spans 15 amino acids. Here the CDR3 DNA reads TGCGCCAGCCAAGACCGACCGGGGGATAATTCACCCCTCCACTTT. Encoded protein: CASQDRPGDNSPLHF.

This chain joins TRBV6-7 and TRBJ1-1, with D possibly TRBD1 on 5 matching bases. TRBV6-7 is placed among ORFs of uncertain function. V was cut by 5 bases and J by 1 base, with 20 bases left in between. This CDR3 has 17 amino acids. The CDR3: CASSNPGTHTENTEAFF. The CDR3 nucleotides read TGTGCCAGCAGTAACCCCGGGACTCACACGGAGAACACTGAAGCTTTCTTT.

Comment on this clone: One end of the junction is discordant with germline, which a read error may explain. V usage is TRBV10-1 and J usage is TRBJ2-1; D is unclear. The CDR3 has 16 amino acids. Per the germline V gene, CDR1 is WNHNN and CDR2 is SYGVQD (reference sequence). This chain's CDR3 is CASSESHLSVGSLIVF. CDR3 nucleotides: TGCGCCAGCAGTGAGTCGCATCTTAGTGTCGGTTCCCTTATTGTCTTC.

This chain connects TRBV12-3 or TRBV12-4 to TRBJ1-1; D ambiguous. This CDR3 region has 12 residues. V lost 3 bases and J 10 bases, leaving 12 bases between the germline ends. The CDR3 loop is CASSLSPRVAFF. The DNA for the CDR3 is TGTGCCAGCAGTTTGTCCCCCCGGGTAGCTTTCTTT.

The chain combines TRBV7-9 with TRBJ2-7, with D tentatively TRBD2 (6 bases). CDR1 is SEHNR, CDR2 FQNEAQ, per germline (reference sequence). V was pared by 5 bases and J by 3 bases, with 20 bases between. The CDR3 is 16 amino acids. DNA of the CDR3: TGTGCCAGCAGCGCGACTAGTTTTGGCTACGTCTACGAGCAGTACTTC. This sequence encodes CASSATSFGYVYEQYF.

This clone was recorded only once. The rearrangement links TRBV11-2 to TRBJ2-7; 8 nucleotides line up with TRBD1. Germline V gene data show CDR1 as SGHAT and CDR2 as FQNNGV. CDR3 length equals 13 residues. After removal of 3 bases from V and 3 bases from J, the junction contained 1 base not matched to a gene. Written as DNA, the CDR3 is TGTGCCAGCAGCTTGGGGACAGGCTACGAGCAGTACTTC. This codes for CASSLGTGYEQYF.

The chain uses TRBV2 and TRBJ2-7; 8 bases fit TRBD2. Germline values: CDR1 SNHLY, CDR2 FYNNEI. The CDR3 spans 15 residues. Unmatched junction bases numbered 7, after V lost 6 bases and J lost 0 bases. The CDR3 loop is CASRETAGASYEQYV. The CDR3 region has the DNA TGTGCCAGCAGAGAGACAGCGGGGGCCTCCTACGAGCAGTACGTC.

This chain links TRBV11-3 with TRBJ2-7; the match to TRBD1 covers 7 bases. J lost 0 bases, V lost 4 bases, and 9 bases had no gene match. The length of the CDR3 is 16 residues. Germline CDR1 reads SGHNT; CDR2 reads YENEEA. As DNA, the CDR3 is TGTGCCAGCAGCTCCGGAGAGGACAGGAGCTCCTACGAGCAGTACTTC. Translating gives CASSSGEDRSSYEQYF.

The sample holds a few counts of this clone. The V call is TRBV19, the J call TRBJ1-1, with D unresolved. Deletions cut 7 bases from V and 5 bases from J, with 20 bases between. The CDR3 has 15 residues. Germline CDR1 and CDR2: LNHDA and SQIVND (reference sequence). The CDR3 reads CASTPREWAETEAFF. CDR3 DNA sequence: TGTGCCAGTACCCCACGTGAGTGGGCTGAGACTGAAGCTTTCTTT.

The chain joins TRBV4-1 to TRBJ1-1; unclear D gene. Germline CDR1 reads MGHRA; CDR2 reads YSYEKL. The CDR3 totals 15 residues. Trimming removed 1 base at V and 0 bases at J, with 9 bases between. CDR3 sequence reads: CASSQGPSMNTEAFF. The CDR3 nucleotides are TGCGCCAGCAGCCAAGGTCCATCCATGAACACTGAAGCTTTCTTT.

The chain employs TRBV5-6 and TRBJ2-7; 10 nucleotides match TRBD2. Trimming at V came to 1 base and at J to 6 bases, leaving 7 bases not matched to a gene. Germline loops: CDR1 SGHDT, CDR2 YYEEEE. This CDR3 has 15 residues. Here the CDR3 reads CASSLKLAGGGEQYF. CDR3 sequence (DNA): TGTGCCAGCAGCTTGAAGTTAGCGGGAGGAGGCGAGCAGTACTTC.

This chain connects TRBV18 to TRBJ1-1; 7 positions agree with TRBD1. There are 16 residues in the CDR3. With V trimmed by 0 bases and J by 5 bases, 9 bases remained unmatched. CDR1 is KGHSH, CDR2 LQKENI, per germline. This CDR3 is CASSPPHEGAITEAFF. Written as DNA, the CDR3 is TGTGCCAGCTCACCACCCCACGAGGGGGCGATAACTGAAGCTTTCTTT.

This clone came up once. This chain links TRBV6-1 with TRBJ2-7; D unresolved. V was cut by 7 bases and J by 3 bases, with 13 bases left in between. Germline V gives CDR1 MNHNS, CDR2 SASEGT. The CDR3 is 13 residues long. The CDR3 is CASKISANYEQYF. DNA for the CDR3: TGTGCCAGCAAGATTTCAGCGAACTACGAGCAGTACTTC.

The CDR3 loop is CASRPDRGGGNQPQHF. In nucleotides, the CDR3 is TGTGCCAGTAGGCCAGACAGGGGAGGCGGCAATCAGCCCCAGCATTTT. The chain joins TRBV19 to TRBJ1-5, with TRBD1 matching over 8 bases. CDR1 is LNHDA, CDR2 SQIVND, per germline (reference sequence). Losses at the gene ends were 6 bases for V and 2 bases for J; bases not matched to a gene: 9. The CDR3 is made up of 16 amino acids.

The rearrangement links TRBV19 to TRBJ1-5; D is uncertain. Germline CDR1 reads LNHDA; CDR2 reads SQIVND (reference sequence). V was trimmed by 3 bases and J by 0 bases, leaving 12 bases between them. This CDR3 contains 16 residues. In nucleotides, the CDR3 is TGTGCCAGTAGTATGTTTGCCAGTTATAGCAATCAGCCCCAGCATTTT. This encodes CASSMFASYSNQPQHF.

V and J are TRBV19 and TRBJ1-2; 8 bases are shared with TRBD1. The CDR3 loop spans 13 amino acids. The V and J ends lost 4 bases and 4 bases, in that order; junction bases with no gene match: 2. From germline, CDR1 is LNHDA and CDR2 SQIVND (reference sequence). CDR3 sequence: CASSNRGIYGYTF. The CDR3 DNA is TGTGCCAGTAGTAACAGGGGGATCTATGGCTACACCTTC.

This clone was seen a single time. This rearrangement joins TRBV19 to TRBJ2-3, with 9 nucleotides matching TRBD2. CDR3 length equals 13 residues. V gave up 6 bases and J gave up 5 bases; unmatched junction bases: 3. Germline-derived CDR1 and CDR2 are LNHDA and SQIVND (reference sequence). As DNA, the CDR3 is TGTGCCAGTAGGCGGGGGGGAGAAGATACGCAGTATTTT. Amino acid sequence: CASRRGGEDTQYF. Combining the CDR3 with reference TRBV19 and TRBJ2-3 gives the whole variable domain DGGITQSPKYLFRKEGQNVTLSCEQNLNHDAMYWYRQDPGQGLRLIYYSQIVNDFQKGDIAEGYSVSREKKESFPLTVTSAQKNPTAFYLCASRRGGEDTQYFGPGTRLTVL.

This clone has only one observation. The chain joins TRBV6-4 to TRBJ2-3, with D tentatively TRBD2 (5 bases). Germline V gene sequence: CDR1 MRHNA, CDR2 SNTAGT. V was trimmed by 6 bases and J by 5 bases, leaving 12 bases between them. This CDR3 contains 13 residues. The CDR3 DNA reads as TGTGCCAGCAGATATACTAGTGAAGATACGCAGTATTTT. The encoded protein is CASRYTSEDTQYF.

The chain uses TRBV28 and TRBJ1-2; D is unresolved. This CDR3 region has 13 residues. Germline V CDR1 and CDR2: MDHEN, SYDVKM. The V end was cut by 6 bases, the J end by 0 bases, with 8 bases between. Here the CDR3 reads CASRSSANYGYTF. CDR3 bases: TGTGCCAGCAGAAGTTCGGCTAACTATGGCTACACCTTC.

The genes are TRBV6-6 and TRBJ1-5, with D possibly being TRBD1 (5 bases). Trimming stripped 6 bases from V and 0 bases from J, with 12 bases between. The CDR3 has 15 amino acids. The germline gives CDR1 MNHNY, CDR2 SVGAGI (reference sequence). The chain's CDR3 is CASRPGHYSNQPQHF. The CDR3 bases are TGTGCCAGCAGACCCGGACATTATAGCAATCAGCCCCAGCATTTT.

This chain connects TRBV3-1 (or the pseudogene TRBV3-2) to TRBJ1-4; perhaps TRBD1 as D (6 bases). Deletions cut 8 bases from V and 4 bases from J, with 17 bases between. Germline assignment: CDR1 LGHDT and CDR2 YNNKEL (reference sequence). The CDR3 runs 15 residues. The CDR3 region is CASPAQGRGNEKLFF. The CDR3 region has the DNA TGTGCCAGCCCTGCACAGGGCCGGGGTAATGAAAAACTGTTTTTT.

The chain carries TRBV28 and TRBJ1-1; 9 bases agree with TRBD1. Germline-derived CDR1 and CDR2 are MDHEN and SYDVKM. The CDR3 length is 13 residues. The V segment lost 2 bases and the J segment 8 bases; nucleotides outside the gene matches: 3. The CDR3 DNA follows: TGTGCCAGCAGTTTACTGACAGGGGGAGAAGCTTTCTTT. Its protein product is CASSLLTGGEAFF.